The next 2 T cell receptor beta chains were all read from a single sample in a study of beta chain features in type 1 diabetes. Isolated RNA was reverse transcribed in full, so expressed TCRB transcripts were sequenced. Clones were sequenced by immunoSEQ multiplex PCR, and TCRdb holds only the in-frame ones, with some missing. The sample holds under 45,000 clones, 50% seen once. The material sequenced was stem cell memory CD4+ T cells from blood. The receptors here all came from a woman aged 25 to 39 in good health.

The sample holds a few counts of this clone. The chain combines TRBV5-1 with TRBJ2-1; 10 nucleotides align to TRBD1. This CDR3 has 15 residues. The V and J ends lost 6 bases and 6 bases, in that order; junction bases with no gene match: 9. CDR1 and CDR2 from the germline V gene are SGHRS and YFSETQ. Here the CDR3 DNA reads TGCGCCAGCACAGATGCGGGACAGGGGCTCAATGAGCAGTTCTTC. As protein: CASTDAGQGLNEQFF.

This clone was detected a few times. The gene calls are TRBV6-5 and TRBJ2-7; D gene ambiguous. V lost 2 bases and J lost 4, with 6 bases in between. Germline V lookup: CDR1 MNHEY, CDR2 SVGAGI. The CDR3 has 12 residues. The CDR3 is CASSYIGYEQYF. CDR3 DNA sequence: TGTGCCAGCAGTTACATCGGTTACGAGCAGTACTTC.